This T cell receptor beta chain appears in the sequencing data of a study of shared clonotypes between healthy human individuals. Regarding the study as a whole: Memory subsets had estimated richness that was generally smaller than that of naive subsets.

About this clone itself: What it binds is unknown.

For sorted subsets, about 190 ng DNA per replicate equaled approximately 30,000 T cell genomes. Profiling relied on immunoSEQ multiplex PCR, and the TCRdb table lists in-frame clones only, not all of them. The profile covers about 180,000 clones, with approximately 92% appearing a single time and around 0.067% taken by the ten largest. This clonotype was sampled from a woman aged 30 to 39 in good health. The sequenced sample was naive CD4+ T cells sorted from blood. Stated subset: CD45RA+ positively selected.

The CDR3 bases are TGTGCCAGTAGCCGCTTTAGGGACCGCTCCTACGAGCAGTACTTC. This encodes CASSRFRDRSYEQYF. This sequence joins TRBV19 and TRBJ2-5; tentatively, D is TRBD1 or TRBD2 (5 bases each). Matching the DNA end better, TRBJ2-7 makes the J call doubtful. This CDR3 comprises 15 residues. Per the germline V gene, CDR1 is LNHDA and CDR2 is SQIVND (reference sequence).